This TCR beta chain derives from a study of T cell changes during pregnancy in multiple sclerosis. Germline V gene data show CDR1 as SGHRS and CDR2 as YFSETQ. With 0 bases removed from V and 3 bases from J, the gap between germline ends came to 11 bases. The CDR3 covers 15 residues. Assay: immunoSEQ multiplex PCR; the TCRdb copy retains only in-frame clones and omits some. The sample yields more than 55,000 clones, 80% to 95% seen once. This clone has only a few counts. This rearrangement joins TRBV5-1 to TRBJ2-3; no firm D call. This TCR was sampled from a female donor in good health, enrolled as a control in a pregnancy study. This specimen consisted of peripheral blood, obtained after pregnancy. CDR3 amino acids: CASSLALDGTDTQYF. The CDR3 DNA reads TGCGCCAGCAGCTTGGCCCTAGACGGGACAGATACGCAGTATTTT.